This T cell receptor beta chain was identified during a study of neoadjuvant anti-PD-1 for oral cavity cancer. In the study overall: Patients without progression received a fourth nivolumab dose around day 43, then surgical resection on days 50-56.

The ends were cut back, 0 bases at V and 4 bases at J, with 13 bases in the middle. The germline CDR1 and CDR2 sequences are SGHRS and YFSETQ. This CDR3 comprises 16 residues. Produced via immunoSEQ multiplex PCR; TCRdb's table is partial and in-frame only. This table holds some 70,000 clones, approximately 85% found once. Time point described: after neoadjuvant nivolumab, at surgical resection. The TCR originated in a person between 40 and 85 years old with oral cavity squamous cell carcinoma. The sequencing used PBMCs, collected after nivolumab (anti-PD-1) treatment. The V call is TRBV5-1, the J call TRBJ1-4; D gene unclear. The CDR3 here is CASSLGGSVVNEKLFF. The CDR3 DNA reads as TGCGCCAGCAGCTTGGGCGGCTCGGTAGTTAATGAAAAACTGTTTTTT.